These 3 T cell receptor beta chains were sequenced from one sample in a study of regulatory T cells in long-lasting Graves disease. CDR3 regions were amplified by Arm-PCR using iRepertoire HTBI primers to build TCR beta libraries. TCRdb reprocessed the multiplex PCR reads with MiXCR, giving one entry per CDR3 protein. The sample yields 400,000 to 550,000 distinct CDR3 sequences, under 15% seen once. Time point meaning: newly diagnosed GD, antithyroid drugs for less than 3 months. Construction of the TCR library relied on RNA isolated from PBMCs. The sample was also linked to a second study, of T cells in Graves' hyperthyroidism and ophthalmopathy.

The specimen comprised peripheral blood mononuclear cells (PBMCs), sampled at new diagnosis, from a patient treated with antithyroid drugs. The receptors come from a woman aged 25 to 39 with Graves disease.

This clonotype has only one observation. A far larger clone is just one base off, so this is likely a read error. The chain uses TRBV11-1 and TRBJ2-7; 8 positions agree with TRBD1. Germline assignment: CDR1 SGHAT and CDR2 FQDESV (reference sequence). The CDR3 extends over 16 amino acids. J lost 7 bases, V lost 0 bases, and 11 bases had no gene match. The CDR3 protein is CASSLAGQGAYNEQYF. In DNA, the CDR3 is TGTGCCAGCAGCTTAGCAGGGCAGGGGGCCTACAATGAGCAGTACTTC.

This chain joins TRBV18 and TRBJ1-2; the D gene is possibly TRBD1 (6 bases). The germline gives CDR1 KGHSH, CDR2 LQKENI. The CDR3 runs to 15 residues. Trimming pared 0 bases from V and 4 bases from J, leaving 12 bases between. The CDR3 nucleotides read TGTGCCAGCTCACCACCGGGGGGCGCCGGCTATGGCTACACCTTC. Translating it yields CASSPPGGAGYGYTF.

V usage is TRBV19 and J usage is TRBJ1-2; 11 bases fit TRBD1. The germline V gene has CDR1 LNHDA and CDR2 SQIVND (reference sequence). Unmatched junction bases numbered 8, after V lost 4 bases and J lost 7 bases. The CDR3 is made up of 15 amino acids. CDR3 protein: CASSTDGQGAGGYTF. As DNA, the CDR3 is TGTGCCAGTAGTACCGACGGACAGGGGGCTGGTGGCTACACCTTC.